The 29 T cell receptor beta chains listed next were all sequenced from one sample in a study of blood T cell repertoires in COVID-19. Clones were read by immunoSEQ multiplex PCR, and TCRdb kept only the in-frame ones, dropping some. The table has tens of thousands of clones, about 80% seen once; the top ten hold 12%. The source material was peripheral blood. These receptors originate from a human donor in a cohort sampled during active COVID-19.

The chain employs TRBV29-1 and TRBJ1-2; D remains unclear. The CDR3 extends over 13 amino acids. Trimming pared 6 bases from V and 0 bases from J, leaving 11 bases between. Germline V gene lookup returns CDR1 SQVTM and CDR2 ANQGSEA. The CDR3 nucleotides read TGCAGCGTCCCCGACACCCCTAACTATGGCTACACCTTC. Its protein product is CSVPDTPNYGYTF.

This sequence joins TRBV7-3 and TRBJ2-2, with D perhaps TRBD1 (6 bases). This CDR3 region has 15 residues. From germline, CDR1 is SGHTA and CDR2 FQGTGA. The V end was cut by 5 bases, the J end by 9 bases, with 19 bases between. The CDR3 region has the DNA TGTGCCAGCAGCCCCCTGGGGGCAATAGTGAGGGAGCTGTTTTTT. Translated, it gives CASSPLGAIVRELFF.

This clone occurred a few times. CDR3 nucleotide sequence: TGTGCCAGCAGCATAAGACTAGCGGGGCGCAATGAGCAGTTCTTC. Translating gives CASSIRLAGRNEQFF. This rearrangement joins TRBV11-2 to TRBJ2-1; 11 bases are a match to TRBD2. The CDR3 is 15 residues long. With V trimmed by 5 bases and J by 6 bases, 6 bases remained unmatched. The V gene's germline CDR1 is SGHAT and CDR2 FQNNGV.

This chain links TRBV6-2 or TRBV6-3 with TRBJ2-4, with a weak D call TRBD2 (5 bases). The germline V gene encodes CDR1 MNHEY and CDR2 SVGEGT. The germline V and J ends were trimmed by 2 bases and 8 bases, with 7 bases remaining between them. CDR3 length equals 12 residues. CDR3 sequence: CASSYPGDIQYF. The CDR3 DNA sequence: TGTGCCAGCAGTTACCCCGGGGACATTCAGTACTTC.

This clone was seen a single time. The chain is built from TRBV7-2 and TRBJ1-1; 10 bases match TRBD1. CDR3 length: 13 residues. Trimming removed 5 bases from V and 11 bases from J; junction bases left unmatched: 8. Germline V CDR1 and CDR2: SGHTA, FQGNSA. The CDR3 region has the DNA TGTGCCAGCAGCCCGGGACAGGGGAGGTGGGCTTTCTTT. This translates into CASSPGQGRWAFF. Looking up the rest from reference TRBV7-2 and TRBJ1-1 gives the full variable domain: GAGVSQSPSNKVTEKGKDVELRCDPISGHTALYWYRQSLGQGLEFLIYFQGNSAPDKSGLPSDRFSAERTGGSVSTLTIQRTQQEDSAVYLCASSPGQGRWAFFGQGTRLTVV.

V is TRBV4-1 and J is TRBJ1-5; no clear D gene. The CDR3 spans 16 residues. With 0 bases removed from V and 2 bases from J, the gap between germline ends came to 11 bases. Germline assignment: CDR1 MGHRA and CDR2 YSYEKL. This CDR3 is CASSQDITIRNQPQHF. Written as DNA, the CDR3 is TGCGCCAGCAGCCAAGATATTACAATCCGCAATCAGCCCCAGCATTTT.

Only a few counts were recorded for this clone. The chain couples TRBV7-9 to TRBJ1-2; D might be TRBD1 (6 bases). The CDR3 consists of 13 residues. V was pared by 5 bases and J by 7 bases, with 14 bases between. Germline V gene data show CDR1 as SEHNR and CDR2 as FQNEAQ (reference sequence). The CDR3 loop reads CASSTGTGFGYTF. The CDR3 DNA reads TGTGCCAGCAGCACAGGGACCGGTTTTGGCTACACCTTC.

The chain recombines TRBV3-1 (or the pseudogene TRBV3-2) with TRBJ2-7; D may be TRBD2 (5 bases). The CDR3 length is 17 residues. Trimming removed 0 bases from V and 0 bases from J, with 15 bases in between. CDR1 LGHDT and CDR2 YNNKEL come from the germline V gene (reference sequence). The chain's CDR3 is CASSQDLGVTSSYEQYF. Here the CDR3 DNA reads TGTGCCAGCAGCCAAGATCTCGGGGTGACCAGCTCCTACGAGCAGTACTTC.

CDR3 nucleotide sequence: TGTGCCAGCAGCCCCCGGACAGGGGGATATGGCTACACCTTC. Translation gives CASSPRTGGYGYTF. This chain links TRBV5-4 with TRBJ1-2, with TRBD1 identical over 10 bases. V was clipped by 4 bases and J by 5 bases; unmatched bases: 5. Germline CDR1 SGHNT, CDR2 YYREEE (reference sequence). The CDR3 runs to 14 residues.

Only one count was recorded for this clone. The chain is built from TRBV5-1 and TRBJ1-2; 10 nucleotides line up with TRBD1. The ends lost 4 bases at V and 3 bases at J; junction bases unmatched: 6. The V gene's germline CDR1 is SGHRS and CDR2 YFSETQ. CDR3 length equals 15 residues. CDR3 coding DNA: TGCGCCAGCAGCCGAGACAGGGGGCGCGACTATGGCTACACCTTC. Translation: CASSRDRGRDYGYTF.

The chain recombines TRBV14 with TRBJ2-1; D is ambiguous. Germline V CDR1 and CDR2: SGHDN, FVKESK. Trimming shortened V by 0 bases and J by 5 bases, and 8 bases separated the two germline ends. The CDR3 length is 14 residues. The CDR3 DNA follows: TGTGCCAGCAGCCAAGAGAGAGGAAACAATGAGCAGTTCTTC. Amino acid sequence: CASSQERGNNEQFF.

The chain has TRBV5-1 and TRBJ1-1, with no clear D. This CDR3 spans 13 amino acids. Trimming took off 1 base at V and 4 bases at J, with 8 bases between the two ends. Per the germline V gene, CDR1 is SGHRS and CDR2 is YFSETQ. Here the CDR3 DNA reads TGCGCCAGCAGCTTGTTAGAAACCACTGAAGCTTTCTTT. This translates into CASSLLETTEAFF.

The chain has TRBV6-6 and TRBJ1-4, with D unclear. V was shortened by 0 bases and J by 0 bases, with 5 bases between the two germline ends. The V gene's germline CDR1 is MNHNY and CDR2 SVGAGI (reference sequence). The CDR3 extends over 15 amino acids. This CDR3 reads CASSYSESTNEKLFF. DNA for the CDR3: TGTGCCAGCAGTTACTCGGAGTCAACTAATGAAAAACTGTTTTTT.

The chain is built from TRBV6-5 and TRBJ1-6; D unresolved. CDR3 length equals 15 residues. V was clipped by 3 bases and J by 7 bases, with 13 bases between them. In germline, CDR1 is MNHEY, CDR2 SVGAGI. CDR3 sequence (DNA): TGTGCCAGCAGTTATGACCTCCAGGCCAATTCACCCCTCCACTTT. This translates into CASSYDLQANSPLHF.

The chain joins TRBV6-2 or TRBV6-3 to TRBJ2-1, with D hard to call. V was shortened by 6 bases and J by 4 bases, with 4 bases between the two germline ends. The CDR3 runs 11 residues. Germline values: CDR1 MNHEY, CDR2 SVGEGT. CDR3 sequence (DNA): TGTGCCAGCAGCACATACAATGAGCAGTTCTTC. The encoded protein is CASSTYNEQFF.

This clone was detected only once. This chain uses TRBV13 with TRBJ1-3; 9 nucleotides match TRBD1. The length of the CDR3 is 16 residues. V shed 6 bases, J shed 4 bases, and the junction held 10 bases outside the gene matches. Germline V gives CDR1 PRHDT, CDR2 FYEKMQ (reference sequence). CDR3 sequence: CASSQGTGNSGNTIYF. The CDR3 bases are TGTGCCAGCAGTCAAGGGACAGGGAACTCCGGAAACACCATATATTTT.

The chain combines TRBV6-6 with TRBJ2-7, with 12 nucleotides matching TRBD1. Germline values: CDR1 MNHNY, CDR2 SVGAGI (reference sequence). V lost 5 bases and J lost 3; bases outside the gene matches: 5. The CDR3 loop spans 15 amino acids. The CDR3 DNA reads as TGTGCCAGCAGTCCTGGGACAGGGGGCCGCTACGAGCAGTACTTC. Translation gives CASSPGTGGRYEQYF.

The rearrangement uses TRBV21-1 and TRBJ1-1; TRBD1, the D gene given by the table, was not confirmed from the DNA. TRBV21-1 is a listed pseudogene. The CDR3 spans 17 residues. The CDR3: CASSKEGTGYMNTEAFF. Written as DNA, the CDR3 is TGTGCCAGCAGCAAAGAGGGGACAGGCTACATGAACACTGAAGCTTTCTTT.

This chain links TRBV12-3 or TRBV12-4 with TRBJ2-7; D unclear. V was shortened by 1 base and J by 6 bases, with 4 bases between the two germline ends. The CDR3 totals 11 residues. CDR3 loop: CASSLGGEQYF. In nucleotides, the CDR3 is TGTGCCAGCAGTTTAGGAGGCGAGCAGTACTTC.

This clone occurred once. This chain uses TRBV3-1 (or the pseudogene TRBV3-2) with TRBJ1-2; D gene unclear. The CDR3 length is 12 residues. Germline loops: CDR1 LGHDT, CDR2 YNNKEL (reference sequence). V was shortened by 2 bases and J by 7 bases, with 8 bases between the two germline ends. DNA of the CDR3: TGTGCCAGCAGCCAATGGGAGGCTGGCTACACCTTC. This codes for CASSQWEAGYTF.

The V and J genes are TRBV7-3 and TRBJ2-7; possibly TRBD1 for D (5 bases). The germline CDR1 and CDR2 sequences are SGHTA and FQGTGA. Trimming left V 5 bases short and J 5 bases short, with 13 bases between. The CDR3 consists of 13 residues. The CDR3 is CASSPTGIHEQYF. The CDR3 DNA reads as TGTGCCAGCAGCCCAACAGGAATCCACGAGCAGTACTTC.

This clone was recorded a few times. This chain joins TRBV3-1 (or the pseudogene TRBV3-2) and TRBJ2-5; 9 bases match TRBD1. V lost 6 bases to trimming and J lost 5 bases; unmatched junction nucleotides: 4. The CDR3 extends over 13 amino acids. Germline CDR1 is LGHDT and CDR2 is YNNKEL (reference sequence). Here the CDR3 DNA reads TGTGCCAGCAGTCCGACAGGGGGGGAGACCCAGTACTTC. It is translated as CASSPTGGETQYF.

About this clone: The identical CDR3 is also encoded by other nucleotide sequences in the sample. V and J are TRBV18 and TRBJ1-1; D might be TRBD1 (6 bases). Looked up from germline, CDR1 is KGHSH and CDR2 is LQKENI. CDR3 length: 15 residues. V gave up 0 bases and J gave up 1 base, with 9 bases separating them. Here the CDR3 DNA reads TGTGCCAGCTCACCACCTGACAGGCAGAACACTGAAGCTTTCTTT. Translation gives CASSPPDRQNTEAFF.

A few counts support this clone. V is TRBV19 and J is TRBJ1-5; D gene uncertain. The CDR3 contains 14 residues. The V and J ends lost 10 bases and 2 bases respectively, with 15 bases between them. Germline CDR1 is LNHDA and CDR2 is SQIVND (reference sequence). CDR3 amino acids: CATLSNGGNQPQHF. The CDR3 DNA sequence: TGTGCCACCCTTTCCAATGGAGGCAATCAGCCCCAGCATTTT.

The J gene is TRBJ2-1, the V gene TRBV18, with 7 bases that match TRBD2. V was clipped by 3 bases and J by 0 bases; unmatched bases: 2. CDR1 and CDR2 from the germline V gene are KGHSH and LQKENI. The CDR3 contains 15 residues. This CDR3 reads CASSPRGSSYNEQFF. The CDR3 DNA is TGTGCCAGCTCACCCCGCGGGAGCTCCTACAATGAGCAGTTCTTC. The full variable domain, in which reference TRBV18 and TRBJ2-1 provide the parts outside the CDR3, is NAGVMQNPRHLVRRRGQEARLRCSPMKGHSHVYWYRQLPEEGLKFMVYLQKENIIDESGMPKERFSAEFPKEGPSILRIQQVVRGDSAAYFCASSPRGSSYNEQFFGPGTRLTVL.

The chain has TRBV19 and TRBJ2-7; 9 bases match TRBD1. Trimming cost V 5 bases and J 5 bases; bases outside gene matches: 4. CDR3 length: 13 residues. Looked up from germline, CDR1 is LNHDA and CDR2 is SQIVND (reference sequence). CDR3 in amino acids: CASSLQGANEQYF. CDR3 nucleotide sequence: TGTGCCAGTAGTCTACAGGGGGCGAACGAGCAGTACTTC.

The genes are TRBV9 and TRBJ1-2; the D is unclear. Germline lookup yields CDR1 SGDLS and CDR2 YYNGEE. The CDR3 spans 12 residues. V was shortened by 3 bases and J by 4 bases, with 7 bases between the two germline ends. The CDR3 is CASSAEAYGYTF. In DNA, the CDR3 is TGTGCCAGCAGCGCCGAGGCCTATGGCTACACCTTC.

The V call is TRBV7-9, the J call TRBJ2-5; TRBD1 aligns across 8 bases. Germline V gene lookup returns CDR1 SEHNR and CDR2 FQNEAQ (reference sequence). There are 15 residues in the CDR3. The J segment lost 5 bases and the V segment lost 2 bases, leaving 7 bases of the junction unmatched. CDR3 loop: CASSLRDRTTETQYF. In DNA, the CDR3 is TGTGCCAGCAGCTTAAGGGACAGGACAACGGAGACCCAGTACTTC.

DNA for the CDR3: TGTGCCACCAGCAGAGATCAGGGACACGGGAACACTGAAGCTTTCTTT. This translates into CATSRDQGHGNTEAFF. The chain couples TRBV15 to TRBJ1-1, with D possibly TRBD1 on 6 matching bases. The germline V gene encodes CDR1 LNHNV and CDR2 YYDKDF (reference sequence). V was pared by 0 bases and J by 1 base, with 12 bases between. The CDR3 is 16 amino acids.